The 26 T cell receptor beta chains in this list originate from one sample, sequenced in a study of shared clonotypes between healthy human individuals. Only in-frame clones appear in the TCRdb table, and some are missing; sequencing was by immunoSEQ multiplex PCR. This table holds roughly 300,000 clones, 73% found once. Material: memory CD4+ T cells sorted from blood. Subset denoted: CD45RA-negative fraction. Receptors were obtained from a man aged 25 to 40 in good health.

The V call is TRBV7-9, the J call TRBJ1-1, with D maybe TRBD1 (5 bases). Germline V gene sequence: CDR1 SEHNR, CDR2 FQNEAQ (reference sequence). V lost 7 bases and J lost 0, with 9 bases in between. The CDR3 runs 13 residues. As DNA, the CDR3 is TGTGCCAGCACCAGGGACTTGAACACTGAAGCTTTCTTT. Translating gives CASTRDLNTEAFF. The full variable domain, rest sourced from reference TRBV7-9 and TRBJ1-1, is DTGVSQNPRHKITKRGQNVTFRCDPISEHNRLYWYRQTLGQGPEFLTYFQNEAQLEKSRLLSDRFSAERPKGSFSTLEIQRTEQGDSAMYLCASTRDLNTEAFFGQGTRLTVV.

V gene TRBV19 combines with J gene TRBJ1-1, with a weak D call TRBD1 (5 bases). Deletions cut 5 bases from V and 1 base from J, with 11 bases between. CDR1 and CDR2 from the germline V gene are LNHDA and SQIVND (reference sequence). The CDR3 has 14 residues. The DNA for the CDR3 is TGTGCCAGTAGTGCGGTGCAGGGGAACACTGAAGCTTTCTTT. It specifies CASSAVQGNTEAFF.

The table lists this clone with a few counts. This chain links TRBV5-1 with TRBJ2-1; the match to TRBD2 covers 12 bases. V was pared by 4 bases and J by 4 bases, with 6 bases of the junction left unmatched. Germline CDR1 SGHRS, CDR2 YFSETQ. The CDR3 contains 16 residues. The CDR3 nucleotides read TGCGCCAGCAGCCTACTAGCGGGAGGATTATACAATGAGCAGTTCTTC. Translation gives CASSLLAGGLYNEQFF.

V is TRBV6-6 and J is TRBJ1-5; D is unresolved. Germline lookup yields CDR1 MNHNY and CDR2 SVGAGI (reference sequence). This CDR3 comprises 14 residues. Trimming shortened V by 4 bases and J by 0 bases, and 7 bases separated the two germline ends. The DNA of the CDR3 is TGTGCCAGCAGTTCAACGCATAGCAATCAGCCCCAGCATTTT. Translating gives CASSSTHSNQPQHF.

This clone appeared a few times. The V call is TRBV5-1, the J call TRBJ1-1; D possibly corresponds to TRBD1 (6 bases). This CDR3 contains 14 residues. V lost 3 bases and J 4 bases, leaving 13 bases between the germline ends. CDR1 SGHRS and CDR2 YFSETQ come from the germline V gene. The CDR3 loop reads CASSSAGAATEAFF. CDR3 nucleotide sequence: TGCGCCAGCAGCTCGGCGGGGGCGGCCACTGAAGCTTTCTTT. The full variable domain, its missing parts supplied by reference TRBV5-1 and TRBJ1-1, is KAGVTQTPRYLIKTRGQQVTLSCSPISGHRSVSWYQQTPGQGLQFLFEYFSETQRNKGNFPGRFSGRQFSNSRSEMNVSTLELGDSALYLCASSSAGAATEAFFGQGTRLTVV.

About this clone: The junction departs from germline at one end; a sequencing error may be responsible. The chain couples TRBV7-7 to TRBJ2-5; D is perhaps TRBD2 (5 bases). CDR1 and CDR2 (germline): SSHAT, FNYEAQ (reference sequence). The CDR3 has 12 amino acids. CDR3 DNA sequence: TGTGCTAGCAGCCCGGGGCAAGAGACCCAGTACTTC. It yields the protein CASSPGQETQYF. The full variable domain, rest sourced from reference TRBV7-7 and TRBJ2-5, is GAGVSQSPRYKVTKRGQDVTLRCDPISSHATLYWYQQALGQGPEFLTYFNYEAQPDKSGLPSDRFSAERPEGSISTLTIQRTEQRDSAMYRCASSPGQETQYFGPGTRLLVL.

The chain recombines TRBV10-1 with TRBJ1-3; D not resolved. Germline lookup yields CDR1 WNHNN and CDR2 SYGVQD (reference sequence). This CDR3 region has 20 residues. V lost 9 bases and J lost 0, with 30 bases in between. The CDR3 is CARTYTPSLDAESSGNTIYF. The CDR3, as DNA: TGCGCCAGGACCTATACCCCATCCTTGGACGCCGAAAGCTCTGGAAACACCATATATTTT.

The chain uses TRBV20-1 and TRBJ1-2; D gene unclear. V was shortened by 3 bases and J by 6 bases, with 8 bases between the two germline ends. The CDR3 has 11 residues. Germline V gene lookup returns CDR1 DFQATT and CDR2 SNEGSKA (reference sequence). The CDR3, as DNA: TGCAGTGCTAGTCCCCTCCATGGCTACACCTTC. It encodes CSASPLHGYTF.

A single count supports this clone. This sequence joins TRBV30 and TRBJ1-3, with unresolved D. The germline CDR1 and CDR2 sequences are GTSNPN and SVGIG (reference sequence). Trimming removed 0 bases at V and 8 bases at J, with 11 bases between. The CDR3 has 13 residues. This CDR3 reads CAWSVPPGYTIYF. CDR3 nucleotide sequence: TGTGCCTGGAGTGTACCGCCGGGGTACACCATATATTTT.

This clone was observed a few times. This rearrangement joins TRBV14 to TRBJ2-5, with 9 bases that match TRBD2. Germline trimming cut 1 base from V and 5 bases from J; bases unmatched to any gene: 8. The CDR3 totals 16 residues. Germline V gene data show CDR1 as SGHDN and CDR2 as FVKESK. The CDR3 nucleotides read TGTGCCAGCAGCCAAGCGATTGCTAGCGGGATCGAGACCCAGTACTTC. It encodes CASSQAIASGIETQYF.

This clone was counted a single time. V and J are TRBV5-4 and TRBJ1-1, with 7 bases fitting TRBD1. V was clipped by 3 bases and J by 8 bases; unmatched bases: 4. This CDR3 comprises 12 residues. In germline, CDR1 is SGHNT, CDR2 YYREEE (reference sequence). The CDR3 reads CASSSQDREAFF. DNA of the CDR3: TGTGCCAGCAGCTCCCAGGACAGGGAAGCTTTCTTT.

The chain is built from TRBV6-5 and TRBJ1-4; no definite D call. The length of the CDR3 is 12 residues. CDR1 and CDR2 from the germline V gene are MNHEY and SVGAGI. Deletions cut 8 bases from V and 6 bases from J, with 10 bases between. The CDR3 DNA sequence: TGTGCCAGCTTGAGTGTTGATGAAAAACTGTTTTTT. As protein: CASLSVDEKLFF.

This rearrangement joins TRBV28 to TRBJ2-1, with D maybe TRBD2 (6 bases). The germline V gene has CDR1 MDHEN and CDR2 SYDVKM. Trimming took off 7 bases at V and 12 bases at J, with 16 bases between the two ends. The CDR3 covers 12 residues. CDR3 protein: CASTSSGQGQFF. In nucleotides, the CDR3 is TGTGCCAGCACCTCGAGCGGGCAGGGGCAGTTCTTC.

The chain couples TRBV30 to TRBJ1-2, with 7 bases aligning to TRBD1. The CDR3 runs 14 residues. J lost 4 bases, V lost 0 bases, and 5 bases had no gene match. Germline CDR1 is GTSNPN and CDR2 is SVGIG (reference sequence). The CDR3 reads CAWSVRGLGYGYTF. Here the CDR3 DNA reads TGTGCCTGGAGTGTGAGGGGGCTTGGCTATGGCTACACCTTC.

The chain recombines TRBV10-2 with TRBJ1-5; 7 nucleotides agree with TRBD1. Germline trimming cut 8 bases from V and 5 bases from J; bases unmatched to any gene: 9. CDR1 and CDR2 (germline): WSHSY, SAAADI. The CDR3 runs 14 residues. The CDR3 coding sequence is TGCGCCAGCTCGGGACAGCCGAGCTATCAGCCCCAGCATTTT. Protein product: CASSGQPSYQPQHF.

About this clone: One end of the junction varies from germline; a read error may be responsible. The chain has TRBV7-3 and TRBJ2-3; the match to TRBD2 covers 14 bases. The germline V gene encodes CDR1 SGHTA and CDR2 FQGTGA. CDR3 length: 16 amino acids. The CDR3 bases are TGTGCCGGCAGCTTGGGACTAGCGGGAGTAACAGATACGCAGTATTTT. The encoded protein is CAGSLGLAGVTDTQYF. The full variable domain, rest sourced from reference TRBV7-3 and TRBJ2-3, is GAGVSQTPSNKVTEKGKYVELRCDPISGHTALYWYRQSLGQGPEFLIYFQGTGAADDSGLPNDRFFAVRPEGSVSTLKIQRTERGDSAVYLCAGSLGLAGVTDTQYFGPGTRLTVL.

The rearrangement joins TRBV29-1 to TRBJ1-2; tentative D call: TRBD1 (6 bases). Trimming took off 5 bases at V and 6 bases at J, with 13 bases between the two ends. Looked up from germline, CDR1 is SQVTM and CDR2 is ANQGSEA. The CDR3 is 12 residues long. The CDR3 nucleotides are TGCAGCGTTACAGGGTCCCGGGATGGCTACACCTTC. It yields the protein CSVTGSRDGYTF.

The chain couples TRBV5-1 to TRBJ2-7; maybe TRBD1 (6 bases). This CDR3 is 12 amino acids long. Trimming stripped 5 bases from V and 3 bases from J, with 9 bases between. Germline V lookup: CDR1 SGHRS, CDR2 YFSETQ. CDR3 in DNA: TGCGCCAGCAGGGACAGACTCTACGAGCAGTACTTC. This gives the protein CASRDRLYEQYF.

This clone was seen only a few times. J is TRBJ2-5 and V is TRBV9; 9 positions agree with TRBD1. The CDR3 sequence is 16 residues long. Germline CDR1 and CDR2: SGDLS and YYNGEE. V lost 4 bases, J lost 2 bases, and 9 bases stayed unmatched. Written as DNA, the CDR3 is TGTGCCAGCAGCCCTCACCTAGGACAGGGGCAAGAGACCCAGTACTTC. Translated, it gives CASSPHLGQGQETQYF.

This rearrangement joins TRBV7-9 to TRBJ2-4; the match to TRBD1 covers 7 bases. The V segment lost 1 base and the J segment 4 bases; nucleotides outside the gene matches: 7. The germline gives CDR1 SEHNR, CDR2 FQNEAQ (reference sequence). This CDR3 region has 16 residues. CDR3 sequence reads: CASSLGRTGLKNIQYF. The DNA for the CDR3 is TGTGCCAGCAGCTTAGGAAGGACAGGATTAAAAAACATTCAGTACTTC. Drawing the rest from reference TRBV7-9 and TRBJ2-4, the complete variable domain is DTGVSQNPRHKITKRGQNVTFRCDPISEHNRLYWYRQTLGQGPEFLTYFQNEAQLEKSRLLSDRFSAERPKGSFSTLEIQRTEQGDSAMYLCASSLGRTGLKNIQYFGAGTRLSVL.

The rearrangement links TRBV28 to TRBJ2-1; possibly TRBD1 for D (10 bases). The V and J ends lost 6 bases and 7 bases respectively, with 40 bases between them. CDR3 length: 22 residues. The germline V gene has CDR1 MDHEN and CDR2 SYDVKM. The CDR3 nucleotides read TGTGCCAGCAGCCCCGACAGGGGGCGCGGTCGGCGGGAGGGCCGAGGGTGGAATGAGCAGTTCTTC. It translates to CASSPDRGRGRREGRGWNEQFF.

CDR3 coding DNA: TGTGCCAGCAGCTTGCTTTTAACCCAGCGGAATCAAGAGACCCAGTACTTC. As protein: CASSLLLTQRNQETQYF. The chain employs TRBV5-6 and TRBJ2-5, with D perhaps matching TRBD2 (5 bases). CDR1 is SGHDT, CDR2 YYEEEE, per germline. V shed 1 base and J shed 2 bases, with 18 bases lying between them. The CDR3 totals 17 residues.

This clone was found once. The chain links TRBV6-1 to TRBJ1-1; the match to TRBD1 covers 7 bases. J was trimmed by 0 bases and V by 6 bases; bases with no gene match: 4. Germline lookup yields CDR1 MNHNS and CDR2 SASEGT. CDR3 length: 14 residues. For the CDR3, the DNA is TGTGCCAGCAGGAGACAGGGAATGAACACTGAAGCTTTCTTT. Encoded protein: CASRRQGMNTEAFF.

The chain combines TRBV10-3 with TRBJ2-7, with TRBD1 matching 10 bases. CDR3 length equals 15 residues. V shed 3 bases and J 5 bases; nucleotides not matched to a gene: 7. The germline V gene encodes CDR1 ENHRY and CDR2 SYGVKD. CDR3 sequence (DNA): TGTGCCATCAGTGATCCGGGACAGGGGACGCACGAGCAGTACTTC. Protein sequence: CAISDPGQGTHEQYF.

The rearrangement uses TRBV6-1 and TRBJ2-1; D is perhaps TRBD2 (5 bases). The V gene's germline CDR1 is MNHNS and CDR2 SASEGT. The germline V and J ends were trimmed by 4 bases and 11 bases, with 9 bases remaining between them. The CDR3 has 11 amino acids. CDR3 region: CASSGGYKQFF. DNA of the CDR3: TGTGCCAGCAGTGGCGGGTACAAGCAGTTCTTC.

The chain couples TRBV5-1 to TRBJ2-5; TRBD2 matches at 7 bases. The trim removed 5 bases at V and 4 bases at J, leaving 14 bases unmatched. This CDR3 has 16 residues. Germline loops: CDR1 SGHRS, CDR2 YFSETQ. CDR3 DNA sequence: TGCGCCAGCAGGCCAAATTCTGGGGGGGTTGGAGAGACCCAGTACTTC. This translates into CASRPNSGGVGETQYF.